Reported below is one T cell receptor beta chain. This entry comes from a study of blood T cell repertoires in COVID-19. As for the study in general: Samples of COVID-19 (acute and convalescent) were obtained from the United States, Italy and Spain. T cells, B-cell-depleted T cells, or PBMCs provided the cDNA or gDNA that served as material.

Authors' methods: Quantification of nucleated cells was approximated via reference gene primer amplification. Profiling relied on immunoSEQ multiplex PCR, and the TCRdb table lists in-frame clones only, not all of them. V, J and clone size are those of that table, while D and trimming were read from the DNA. The sample lists roughly 87,000 clones; approximately 79% were seen once. This TCR derives from an elderly woman with acute or convalescent COVID-19. The sequenced sample was peripheral blood.

The CDR3 bases are TGTGCCAGCTCACCAGGGGCAGTGAATCAGCCCCAGCATTTT. Translation gives CASSPGAVNQPQHF. The chain employs TRBV18 and TRBJ1-5, with D perhaps matching TRBD1 (5 bases). The germline V gene encodes CDR1 KGHSH and CDR2 LQKENI. The CDR3 totals 14 residues. The V and J ends lost 2 bases and 4 bases respectively, with 9 bases between them. Complete variable domain (other parts from reference TRBV18 and TRBJ1-5): NAGVMQNPRHLVRRRGQEARLRCSPMKGHSHVYWYRQLPEEGLKFMVYLQKENIIDESGMPKERFSAEFPKEGPSILRIQQVVRGDSAAYFCASSPGAVNQPQHFGDGTRLSIL.